A single sample gave rise to the 30 T cell receptor beta chains below, sequenced in a study of blood T cell repertoires in COVID-19. Sequencing was performed with immunoSEQ multiplex PCR; in TCRdb, only in-frame clones are kept and a portion is missing. Seen here are a few hundred thousand clones, around nine tenths observed once, and the top ten hold 5.2%. The sample consisted of peripheral blood. The receptors come from a woman aged 60 to 75 with COVID-19, enrolled during active disease.

This clone has just one count. The rearrangement links TRBV4-2 to TRBJ2-3; no definite D call. The CDR3 is 15 residues long. Germline-derived CDR1 and CDR2 are LGHNA and YNFKEQ. V gave up 4 bases and J gave up 4 bases, with 15 bases separating them. CDR3 region: CASSPRGPGADTQYF. CDR3 nucleotide sequence: TGTGCCAGCAGCCCCCGAGGCCCCGGCGCAGATACGCAGTATTTT.

This chain joins TRBV11-2 and TRBJ1-2, with 10 bases aligning to TRBD1. Trimming cost V 7 bases and J 6 bases; bases outside gene matches: 20. CDR3 length: 18 residues. Germline V gene lookup returns CDR1 SGHAT and CDR2 FQNNGV. CDR3 residues: CASKSPLSPPGQGDGYTF. The CDR3 DNA reads TGTGCCAGCAAAAGCCCCCTCTCCCCGCCCGGACAGGGGGATGGCTACACCTTC.

V usage is TRBV3-1 (or the pseudogene TRBV3-2) and J usage is TRBJ1-1; D might be TRBD1 (6 bases). The CDR3 is 17 residues long. Germline CDR1 and CDR2: LGHDT and YNNKEL (reference sequence). V gave up 0 bases and J gave up 4 bases, with 18 bases separating them. The CDR3 bases are TGTGCCAGCAGCCAAGATCTTAGTTCTTACAGGGCCACTGAAGCTTTCTTT. Translating gives CASSQDLSSYRATEAFF.

The gene calls are TRBV27 and TRBJ1-2, with 8 bases aligning to TRBD1. The CDR3 is made up of 14 amino acids. J lost 0 bases, V lost 5 bases, and 2 bases had no gene match. CDR1 and CDR2 (germline): MNHEY, SMNVEV (reference sequence). The CDR3 nucleotides are TGTGCCAGCAGTCCACAGGGGGCTAACTATGGCTACACCTTC. Its protein is CASSPQGANYGYTF.

This sequence joins TRBV5-3 and TRBJ2-1, with D unresolved. TRBV5-3 is an ORF for which the function is uncertain. The V gene lost 4 bases and the J gene lost 5 bases, with 13 bases spanning the gap. This CDR3 is built from 14 residues. DNA for the CDR3: TGTGCCAGAAGCCAACCTACTACCAACAATGAGCAGTTCTTC. This codes for CARSQPTTNNEQFF.

V usage is TRBV5-1 and J usage is TRBJ1-1; D might be TRBD1 (5 bases). The CDR3 length is 15 residues. With 0 bases removed from V and 5 bases from J, the gap between germline ends came to 14 bases. Germline V gene lookup returns CDR1 SGHRS and CDR2 YFSETQ. The chain's CDR3 is CASSLASQGGTEAFF. The CDR3 DNA follows: TGCGCCAGCAGCTTGGCATCCCAGGGTGGGACTGAAGCTTTCTTT. Combining the CDR3 with reference TRBV5-1 and TRBJ1-1 gives the whole variable domain KAGVTQTPRYLIKTRGQQVTLSCSPISGHRSVSWYQQTPGQGLQFLFEYFSETQRNKGNFPGRFSGRQFSNSRSEMNVSTLELGDSALYLCASSLASQGGTEAFFGQGTRLTVV.

The CDR3 nucleotides are TGTGCCAGCAGCCTATCTAGCGGGAGGAATCATGAGCAGTTCTTC. Its translation is CASSLSSGRNHEQFF. The V call is TRBV3-1 (or the pseudogene TRBV3-2), the J call TRBJ2-1, with TRBD2 identical over 11 bases. V gave up 4 bases and J gave up 8 bases; unmatched junction bases: 7. Germline V lookup: CDR1 LGHDT, CDR2 YNNKEL (reference sequence). This CDR3 comprises 15 residues.

CDR3: CASSPGTSGRAGVGETQYF. As DNA, the CDR3 is TGTGCCAGCAGCCCCGGGACTAGCGGGAGGGCCGGGGTCGGGGAGACCCAGTACTTC. The genes are TRBV7-9 and TRBJ2-5; 16 bases are shared with TRBD2. V shed 5 bases, J shed 5 bases, and the junction held 14 bases outside the gene matches. The CDR3 length is 19 residues. The V gene's germline CDR1 is SEHNR and CDR2 FQNEAQ (reference sequence).

About this clone itself: The same CDR3 also results from other DNA sequences found in this sample. J is TRBJ1-1 and V is TRBV12-3 or TRBV12-4, with D maybe TRBD1 (5 bases). This CDR3 spans 13 amino acids. Deletions cut 1 base from V and 4 bases from J, with 7 bases between. CDR3: CASSLGQGTEAFF. Here the CDR3 DNA reads TGTGCCAGCAGTTTAGGGCAGGGCACTGAAGCTTTCTTT.

This clone came up once. V is TRBV15 and J is TRBJ2-1; possible D gene TRBD2, 5 bases. The CDR3 runs 15 residues. Germline values: CDR1 LNHNV, CDR2 YYDKDF (reference sequence). Trimming took off 1 base at V and 2 bases at J, with 9 bases between the two ends. CDR3 in DNA: TGTGCCACCAGCAGAGGAGGGAGCCCCTACAATGAGCAGTTCTTC. It codes for CATSRGGSPYNEQFF. Supplemented by reference TRBV15 and TRBJ2-1, the full variable domain reads DAMVIQNPRYQVTQFGKPVTLSCSQTLNHNVMYWYQQKSSQAPKLLFHYYDKDFNNEADTPDNFQSRRPNTSFCFLDIRSPGLGDTAMYLCATSRGGSPYNEQFFGPGTRLTVL.

The chain is built from TRBV5-1 and TRBJ2-5, with 15 bases aligning to TRBD2. Germline CDR1 and CDR2: SGHRS and YFSETQ. J was trimmed by 3 bases and V by 4 bases; bases with no gene match: 4. The CDR3 has 16 residues. The CDR3 loop is CASSIGLAGGEETQYF. The CDR3 bases are TGCGCCAGCAGCATCGGACTAGCGGGAGGGGAAGAGACCCAGTACTTC. Based on the CDR3 plus reference TRBV5-1 and TRBJ2-5, the full variable domain is KAGVTQTPRYLIKTRGQQVTLSCSPISGHRSVSWYQQTPGQGLQFLFEYFSETQRNKGNFPGRFSGRQFSNSRSEMNVSTLELGDSALYLCASSIGLAGGEETQYFGPGTRLLVL.

The chain uses TRBV28 and TRBJ2-7; no definite D call. The CDR3 contains 16 residues. The germline gives CDR1 MDHEN, CDR2 SYDVKM. Between the trimmed V and J ends, which lost 1 base and 3 bases, there was a span of 16 bases. Here the CDR3 reads CASSLSSGTAVYEQYF. CDR3 bases: TGTGCCAGCAGTTTATCCTCAGGCACGGCTGTCTACGAGCAGTACTTC.

This chain uses TRBV28 with TRBJ2-7, with 7 bases aligning to TRBD2. With 3 bases clipped from V and 6 bases from J, the junction kept 14 bases outside the gene matches. The CDR3 loop spans 16 amino acids. Germline V CDR1 and CDR2: MDHEN, SYDVKM. CDR3 amino acids: CASSFWGGSAPLEQYF. CDR3 coding DNA: TGTGCCAGCAGTTTCTGGGGCGGGAGCGCCCCTCTCGAGCAGTACTTC.

The rearrangement links TRBV28 to TRBJ1-2, with a possible D match to TRBD1 (5 bases). Germline-derived CDR1 and CDR2 are MDHEN and SYDVKM. Trimming cost V 2 bases and J 6 bases, with 13 bases left between them. The CDR3 runs 14 residues. The CDR3 DNA is TGTGCCAGCAGTTTAGTGGGGCGGGGAGATGGCTACACCTTC. It translates to CASSLVGRGDGYTF.

CDR3 in DNA: TGTGCCAGCAGTTTATGGGGGGCTCGGAACACTGAAGCTTTCTTT. Protein sequence: CASSLWGARNTEAFF. V and J are TRBV28 and TRBJ1-1; possibly TRBD1 for D (6 bases). This CDR3 spans 15 amino acids. V was trimmed by 0 bases and J by 1 base, leaving 9 bases between them. The V gene's germline CDR1 is MDHEN and CDR2 SYDVKM.

This clone was detected once. The same CDR3 is also encoded by other DNA sequences in this sample. This rearrangement joins TRBV19 to TRBJ2-3, with a possible D match to TRBD1 (6 bases). Looked up from germline, CDR1 is LNHDA and CDR2 is SQIVND (reference sequence). V was pared by 4 bases and J by 1 base, with 9 bases between. The CDR3 is made up of 14 amino acids. This CDR3 reads CASSKTGGTDTQYF. The CDR3 DNA is TGTGCCAGTAGTAAGACAGGAGGCACAGATACGCAGTATTTT.

The V and J genes are TRBV19 and TRBJ2-1; 13 bases align to TRBD2. There are 14 residues in the CDR3. Germline V gives CDR1 LNHDA, CDR2 SQIVND (reference sequence). Losses at the gene ends were 4 bases for V and 8 bases for J; bases not matched to a gene: 2. As DNA, the CDR3 is TGTGCCAGTAGTAGACTAGCGGGAGGAGATGAGCAGTTCTTC. Protein sequence: CASSRLAGGDEQFF.

This chain joins TRBV20-1 and TRBJ2-4, with D maybe TRBD1 (6 bases). The CDR3 spans 13 residues. Per germline, CDR1 DFQATT and CDR2 SNEGSKA (reference sequence). V was cut by 3 bases and J by 7 bases, with 13 bases left in between. The CDR3 is CSASADRNNIQYF. The CDR3 nucleotides are TGCAGTGCTAGTGCCGACAGGAATAACATTCAGTACTTC.

J is TRBJ1-1 and V is TRBV7-9; the D gene is possibly TRBD1 (6 bases). Germline assignment: CDR1 SEHNR and CDR2 FQNEAQ (reference sequence). This CDR3 has 13 amino acids. V shed 5 bases and J shed 3 bases, with 10 bases lying between them. CDR3 nucleotide sequence: TGTGCCAGCAGCCCCAAGGGGGACACTGAAGCTTTCTTT. Its protein product is CASSPKGDTEAFF.

V usage is TRBV28 and J usage is TRBJ1-3, with no clear D. V gave up 6 bases and J gave up 0 bases, with 9 bases separating them. The CDR3 totals 14 residues. Germline V gene lookup returns CDR1 MDHEN and CDR2 SYDVKM. The CDR3 DNA follows: TGTGCCAGCAGGACGACGGGCTCTGGAAACACCATATATTTT. Translated, it gives CASRTTGSGNTIYF.

The rearrangement links TRBV4-3 to TRBJ2-4, with D possibly matching TRBD2 (6 bases). Trimming shortened V by 6 bases and J by 5 bases, and 20 bases separated the two germline ends. Germline V gene sequence: CDR1 LGHNA, CDR2 YSLEER. The CDR3 sequence is 16 residues long. The CDR3 sequence: CASSSYYGTPENIQYF. The CDR3 region has the DNA TGCGCCAGCAGTTCCTACTACGGGACTCCCGAAAACATTCAGTACTTC.

The rearrangement links TRBV28 to TRBJ1-2, with 11 bases aligning to TRBD1. CDR3 length: 15 residues. Germline V gene sequence: CDR1 MDHEN, CDR2 SYDVKM. V lost 5 bases to trimming and J lost 6 bases; unmatched junction nucleotides: 8. CDR3 region: CASSPTGQGAHGYTF. As DNA, the CDR3 is TGTGCCAGCAGTCCAACTGGACAGGGGGCGCATGGCTACACCTTC.

V gene TRBV28 combines with J gene TRBJ2-7; D not certain. V lost 6 bases and J lost 2, with 11 bases in between. The CDR3 totals 13 residues. Germline values: CDR1 MDHEN, CDR2 SYDVKM. Written as DNA, the CDR3 is TGTGCCAGCAGCCACCCCCGGGCCTACGAGCAGTACTTC. Translating it yields CASSHPRAYEQYF.

V and J are TRBV19 and TRBJ2-1; 8 bases match TRBD2. The junction had 8 bases not matched to a gene; V was cut back by 9 bases and J by 4 bases. The germline V gene encodes CDR1 LNHDA and CDR2 SQIVND (reference sequence). The CDR3 length is 14 residues. CDR3 residues: CASAPGRVYNEQFF. The CDR3 region has the DNA TGTGCCAGCGCCCCCGGGAGGGTTTACAATGAGCAGTTCTTC.

This chain connects TRBV6-6 to TRBJ2-3; 9 bases are a match to TRBD1. Germline V lookup: CDR1 MNHNY, CDR2 SVGAGI (reference sequence). The CDR3 loop spans 13 amino acids. The trim removed 10 bases at V and 8 bases at J, leaving 10 bases unmatched. The CDR3 region is CAIGQGLYGTQYF. The CDR3 nucleotides are TGTGCCATAGGACAGGGGCTCTATGGTACGCAGTATTTT.

The rearrangement links TRBV27 to TRBJ1-4, with 9 positions matching TRBD1. The V segment lost 6 bases and the J segment 11 bases; nucleotides outside the gene matches: 13. The CDR3 loop spans 15 amino acids. The germline V gene has CDR1 MNHEY and CDR2 SMNVEV (reference sequence). The CDR3 DNA follows: TGTGCCAGCAGCTTGTACAGGGGGCAATTGGGGAAACTGTTTTTT. This gives the protein CASSLYRGQLGKLFF.

The rearrangement joins TRBV29-1 to TRBJ2-3; a weak D match, TRBD2 (6 bases). Germline V CDR1 and CDR2: SQVTM, ANQGSEA. CDR3 length: 14 amino acids. With 3 bases removed from V and 2 bases from J, the gap between germline ends came to 12 bases. For the CDR3, the DNA is TGCAGCGTTGAGCAAGCGGGCCCCACAGATACGCAGTATTTT. It translates to CSVEQAGPTDTQYF.

J is TRBJ2-7 and V is TRBV18; 10 bases line up with TRBD2. The CDR3 has 15 residues. V lost 0 bases to trimming and J lost 7 bases; unmatched junction nucleotides: 6. Germline-derived CDR1 and CDR2 are KGHSH and LQKENI. The DNA of the CDR3 is TGTGCCAGCTCACCACCTGGGACTAGCGCTAGTGAGCAGTACTTC. Translated, it gives CASSPPGTSASEQYF.

CDR3 DNA sequence: TGTGCCAGCAGTGGGTACAGGGGAAGGGGCGGCTACACCTTC. Translation gives CASSGYRGRGGYTF. The chain uses TRBV28 and TRBJ1-2; 7 bases are shared with TRBD1. The germline V gene encodes CDR1 MDHEN and CDR2 SYDVKM. V gave up 5 bases and J gave up 8 bases; unmatched junction bases: 11. This CDR3 has 14 residues.

CDR3 residues: CASSSDRIRSGNTIYF. DNA of the CDR3: TGTGCCAGCAGCTCAGACAGGATCCGCTCTGGAAACACCATATATTTT. The chain carries TRBV7-2 and TRBJ1-3; D might be TRBD1 (6 bases). The CDR3 sequence is 16 residues long. Germline CDR1 reads SGHTA; CDR2 reads FQGNSA. Deletions cut 4 bases from V and 0 bases from J, with 13 bases between.